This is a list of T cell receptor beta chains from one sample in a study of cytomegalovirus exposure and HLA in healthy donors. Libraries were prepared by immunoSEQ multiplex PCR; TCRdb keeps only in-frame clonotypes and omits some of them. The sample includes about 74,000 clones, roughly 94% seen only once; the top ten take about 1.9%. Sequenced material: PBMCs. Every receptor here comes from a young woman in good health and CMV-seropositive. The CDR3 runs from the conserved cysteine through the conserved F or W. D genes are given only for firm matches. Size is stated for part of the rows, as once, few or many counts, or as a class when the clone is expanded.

CASSFAVLNTGELFF	TGCGCCAGCAGCTTTGCGGTACTAAACACCGGGGAGCTGTTTTTT	.	TRBV5-1	TRBJ2-2	15	.
CASSDRGHEQYF	TGTGCCAGCTCAGACAGGGGCCACGAGCAGTACTTC	.	TRBV2	TRBJ2-7	12	TRBD1
CASSPGGEGNEQFF	TGTGCCAGCAGCCCGGGCGGGGAAGGGAATGAGCAGTTCTTC	.	TRBV7-8	TRBJ2-1	14	.
CASSVTGLSSYEQYF	TGTGCCAGCAGTGTGACAGGTCTTAGCTCCTACGAGCAGTACTTC	.	TRBV9	TRBJ2-7	15	.
CASSLASPRQEISYEQYF	TGTGCCAGCAGCTTAGCGTCCCCCCGACAGGAGATCTCCTACGAGCAGTACTTC	.	TRBV7-9	TRBJ2-7	18	.
CASSLPSQPQHF	TGTGCCAGCAGTTTACCGAGTCAGCCCCAGCATTTT	.	TRBV28	TRBJ1-5	12	.
CASSLGGSGANVLTF	TGCGCCAGCAGCTTGGGAGGATCTGGGGCCAACGTCCTGACTTTC	.	TRBV5-1	TRBJ2-6	15	.
CASSPGEGRPQHF	TGCGCCAGCAGCCCTGGGGAGGGGAGGCCCCAGCATTTT	.	TRBV4-1	TRBJ1-5	13	.
CASRTGTPGGAGKYEQYF	TGTGCCAGCAGAACCGGGACCCCCGGCGGGGCGGGCAAATACGAGCAGTACTTC	.	TRBV27	TRBJ2-7	18	.
CASSSRPDTQYF	TGTGCCAGCAGCTCGAGGCCAGATACGCAGTATTTT	.	TRBV5-4	TRBJ2-3	12	.
CASSLALAGGPIETQYF	TGCGCCAGCAGCTTGGCGCTAGCGGGGGGGCCGATAGAGACCCAGTACTTC	.	TRBV5-1	TRBJ2-5	17	TRBD2
CASSIQTGGRNTEAFF	TGTGCCAGTAGTATTCAAACAGGGGGCAGGAACACTGAAGCTTTCTTT	.	TRBV19	TRBJ1-1	16	TRBD1
CASSKARGDIGELFF	TGTGCCAGTAGTAAGGCTAGAGGGGACATCGGGGAGCTGTTTTTT	.	TRBV19	TRBJ2-2	15	.
CASSLGRNTGTLNTEAFF	TGTGCCAGCAGCTTAGGCCGTAATACCGGGACTTTGAACACTGAAGCTTTCTTT	once	TRBV13	TRBJ1-1	18	.
CASSVSSGGAWGTGELFF	TGTGCCAGCAGCGTCTCTAGCGGGGGGGCCTGGGGCACCGGGGAGCTGTTTTTT	.	TRBV9	TRBJ2-2	18	TRBD2
CASSSETVFSYEQYF	TGTGCCAGCAGCTCGGAGACAGTCTTCTCCTACGAGCAGTACTTC	.	TRBV7-9	TRBJ2-7	15	.
CASSIGLTGNTEAFF	TGTGCCAGTAGTATAGGCCTGACAGGGAACACTGAAGCTTTCTTT	.	TRBV19	TRBJ1-1	15	.
CASSLTSDSYEQYF	TGCGCCAGCAGCCTGACTAGCGACTCCTACGAGCAGTACTTC	.	TRBV2	TRBJ2-7	14	TRBD2
CASSELLASTDTQYF	TGTGCCAGCAGTGAGCTACTAGCTAGCACAGATACGCAGTATTTT	.	TRBV25-1	TRBJ2-3	15	.
CASSTGQGRHYEQYF	TGTGCCAGCAGTACAGGACAGGGGAGGCACTACGAGCAGTACTTC	.	TRBV28	TRBJ2-7	15	TRBD1
CASSFTSGGLNEQFF	TGTGCCAGCAGCTTTACGAGCGGGGGGCTCAATGAGCAGTTCTTC	.	TRBV7-9	TRBJ2-1	15	TRBD2
CASSQDRGGGARNEQFF	TGCGCCAGCAGCCAAGATCGAGGCGGGGGGGCCAGGAATGAGCAGTTCTTC	.	TRBV4-3	TRBJ2-1	17	TRBD2
CASKHRNTEAFF	TGTGCCAGCAAGCATAGGAACACTGAAGCTTTCTTT	.	TRBV6-5	TRBJ1-1	12	.
CASSSSGANVLTF	TGTGCCAGCAGCTCCTCGGGGGCCAACGTCCTGACTTTC	.	TRBV9	TRBJ2-6	13	.
CASSLGGSYGYTF	TGTGCCAGCAGCTTGGGCGGGAGCTATGGCTACACCTTC	.	TRBV5-4	TRBJ1-2	13	.
CASSERGQSGFVNTEAFF	TGTGCCAGCAGTGAAAGGGGACAGAGCGGTTTCGTGAACACTGAAGCTTTCTTT	.	TRBV6-1	TRBJ1-1	18	TRBD1
CASSYRGQGMTEAFF	TGTGCCAGCAGTTACAGGGGGCAGGGTATGACTGAAGCTTTCTTT	.	TRBV6-5	TRBJ1-1	15	TRBD1
CASSNSGGYTF	TGTGCCAGTAGTAACTCGGGAGGCTACACCTTC	.	TRBV19	TRBJ1-2	11	.
CASSLGHLRDYGYTF	TGTGCCAGCAGCTTGGGACACCTGCGGGACTATGGCTACACCTTC	.	TRBV7-2	TRBJ1-2	15	.
CASSLGARKETQYF	TGTGCCAGCAGCTTAGGGGCCAGGAAAGAGACCCAGTACTTC	.	TRBV7-9	TRBJ2-5	14	.
CASPPGQVGEQYF	TGTGCCAGCCCTCCGGGACAGGTTGGAGAGCAGTACTTC	.	TRBV27	TRBJ2-7	13	TRBD1
CASSLGGLNEQFF	TGTGCCAGCAGCTTAGGAGGCCTTAATGAGCAGTTCTTC	.	TRBV11-3	TRBJ2-1	13	.
CASSPSDLGSGELFF	TGTGCCAGCAGCCCCAGTGATTTAGGGAGCGGGGAGCTGTTTTTT	.	TRBV7-8	TRBJ2-2	15	.
CASSFLAGGNQPQHF	TGTGCCAGCAGCTTCCTAGCAGGGGGGAATCAGCCCCAGCATTTT	few	TRBV5-5	TRBJ1-5	15	TRBD1
CASGDGGADEQFF	TGTGCTAGTGGGGACGGGGGGGCCGATGAGCAGTTCTTC	.	TRBV12-5	TRBJ2-1	13	TRBD2
CASSLAAGRGGYTF	TGTGCCAGCAGCTTAGCGGCGGGACGGGGGGGCTACACCTTC	.	TRBV13	TRBJ1-2	14	.
CSVGQGTNTGELFF	TGCAGCGTTGGACAGGGAACGAACACCGGGGAGCTGTTTTTT	.	TRBV29-1	TRBJ2-2	14	TRBD1
CASSPKTGFYGYTF	TGTGCCAGCAGCCCCAAGACAGGGTTTTATGGCTACACCTTC	once	TRBV5-6	TRBJ1-2	14	TRBD1
CASSRGQEVAFF	TGTGCCAGCAGCCGAGGGCAGGAGGTAGCTTTCTTT	.	TRBV7-8	TRBJ1-1	12	.
CASSIVASGSYEQYF	TGTGCCAGTAGTATAGTAGCTAGCGGGTCCTACGAGCAGTACTTC	once	TRBV19	TRBJ2-7	15	TRBD2
CASSNSRGSQETQYF	TGTGCCAGCAGTAACTCGCGGGGGTCGCAAGAGACCCAGTACTTC	once	TRBV2	TRBJ2-5	15	TRBD2
CASSSHLNTEAFF	TGTGCCAGCAGCTCTCACTTGAACACTGAAGCTTTCTTT	.	TRBV7-6	TRBJ1-1	13	.